This T cell receptor (beta chain) was recorded in a study of CD8+CD57+ T cells in acquired aplastic anemia. In the study overall: Sorted CD4+ and CD8+ cells yielded DNA averaging about 3.2 ug. Healthy-donor CD4+ cells averaged about 9.8 million reads.

Genomic DNA, serving as template, underwent TCR beta VDJ and CDR3 profiling. TCRdb reprocessed the reads via MiXCR and lists one record per CDR3 protein. Here the sample spans 150,000 to 200,000 distinct CDR3 sequences, roughly 48% being singletons. Sequenced material: sorted CD4+, CD8+, or CD8+CD57+ T cells (not recorded which) from PBMCs. The sequence came from a human donor in good health.

Here the CDR3 reads CASSRGRTYEQYF. The DNA for the CDR3 is TGTGCCAGTAGTAGGGGGCGAACCTACGAGCAGTACTTC. The J gene is TRBJ2-7, the V gene TRBV19, with D possibly being TRBD1 (6 bases). Deletions cut 4 bases from V and 2 bases from J, with 9 bases between. In germline, CDR1 is LNHDA, CDR2 SQIVND (reference sequence). The CDR3 is made up of 13 amino acids. The whole variable domain, remainder taken from reference TRBV19 and TRBJ2-7, is DGGITQSPKYLFRKEGQNVTLSCEQNLNHDAMYWYRQDPGQGLRLIYYSQIVNDFQKGDIAEGYSVSREKKESFPLTVTSAQKNPTAFYLCASSRGRTYEQYFGPGTRLTVT.